What follows are 26 T cell receptor beta chains derived from one specimen sequenced in a study of blood T cells in healthy people across ages. Together with a sample-barcoded 5' primer, a J-beta primer mix was included in a second PCR lasting about 7 to 11 cycles. TCRdb processed the 5' RACE reads anew with MiXCR; each CDR3 protein has one entry. The table includes over a million distinct CDR3 sequences, roughly 64% detected once. The specimen sequenced was blood. These receptors originate from a man aged 18 to 30 in good health.

V gene TRBV6-1 combines with J gene TRBJ1-1; the D is unclear. The CDR3 sequence is 11 residues long. Germline CDR1 reads MNHNS; CDR2 reads SASEGT. The germline V and J ends were trimmed by 2 bases and 10 bases, with 8 bases remaining between them. The CDR3 loop reads CASSETHGAFF. For the CDR3, the DNA is TGTGCCAGCAGTGAAACTCATGGAGCTTTCTTT.

This chain uses TRBV4-1 with TRBJ2-7, with a possible D match to TRBD2 (6 bases). Between the trimmed V and J ends, which lost 3 bases and 0 bases, there was a span of 12 bases. This CDR3 comprises 15 residues. Germline V gene data show CDR1 as MGHRA and CDR2 as YSYEKL. CDR3 sequence: CASSQEGAVSYEQYF. The CDR3 nucleotides read TGCGCCAGCAGCCAGGAGGGAGCGGTCTCCTACGAGCAGTACTTC.

Written as DNA, the CDR3 is TGTGCCAGCAGCTTAGACGCGGGAGCGGGCTACGAGCAGTACTTC. Translated, it gives CASSLDAGAGYEQYF. The genes are TRBV7-9 and TRBJ2-4; 7 bases map to TRBD2. The DNA end lines up better with TRBJ2-7; the J call may be wrong. The germline gives CDR1 SEHNR, CDR2 FQNEAQ (reference sequence). This CDR3 has 15 residues.

The rearrangement links TRBV7-9 to TRBJ2-7; 10 positions match TRBD2. V gave up 4 bases and J gave up 5 bases; unmatched junction bases: 8. The CDR3 runs 15 residues. Per the germline V gene, CDR1 is SEHNR and CDR2 is FQNEAQ (reference sequence). The chain's CDR3 is CASSSLAGARDEQYF. The DNA for the CDR3 is TGTGCCAGCAGCTCGCTAGCGGGAGCTCGTGACGAGCAGTACTTC.

The chain couples TRBV4-1 to TRBJ2-7; tentative D call: TRBD1 (6 bases). Per germline, CDR1 MGHRA and CDR2 YSYEKL. Trimming stripped 1 base from V and 1 base from J, with 11 bases between. This CDR3 region has 15 residues. The CDR3 sequence is CASSQVQGISYEQYF. DNA for the CDR3: TGCGCCAGCAGCCAAGTCCAGGGGATATCCTACGAGCAGTACTTC.

The chain recombines TRBV9 with TRBJ1-2; D is ambiguous. CDR3 size: 19 residues. Trimming pared 0 bases from V and 6 bases from J, leaving 27 bases between. The V gene's germline CDR1 is SGDLS and CDR2 YYNGEE. In DNA, the CDR3 is TGTGCCAGCAGCGTAGAGGAGTTCGGCAGCAGATTACTTACGGATGGCTACACCTTC. Protein product: CASSVEEFGSRLLTDGYTF.

This clonotype appeared a single time. The chain recombines TRBV9 with TRBJ2-7; maybe TRBD2 (5 bases). The V gene lost 0 bases and the J gene lost 4 bases, with 11 bases spanning the gap. Germline CDR1 is SGDLS and CDR2 is YYNGEE. CDR3 length: 14 residues. CDR3 sequence: CASSVESGQYEQYF. For the CDR3, the DNA is TGTGCCAGCAGCGTAGAGAGCGGCCAGTACGAGCAGTACTTC.

This rearrangement joins TRBV2 to TRBJ2-2; D perhaps matches TRBD1 (7 bases). Trimming left V 1 base short and J 0 bases short, with 15 bases between. The germline V gene has CDR1 SNHLY and CDR2 FYNNEI. The CDR3 runs to 18 residues. The CDR3 DNA is TGTGCCAGCAGTGAAGATAAGGAGGGGGCGCCGAACACCGGGGAGCTGTTTTTT. Translation: CASSEDKEGAPNTGELFF.

V usage is TRBV29-1 and J usage is TRBJ2-2, with D possibly being TRBD1 (6 bases). Germline lookup yields CDR1 SQVTM and CDR2 ANQGSEA. The CDR3 spans 13 residues. Deletions cut 0 bases from V and 7 bases from J, with 9 bases between. The CDR3 region has the DNA TGCAGCGTTGAAGAAGCACAGGGCGGGGAGCTGTTTTTT. This translates into CSVEEAQGGELFF.

This clonotype was seen a single time. V gene TRBV7-2 combines with J gene TRBJ2-3; TRBD2 matches 7 bases. J lost 4 bases, V lost 5 bases, and 9 bases had no gene match. From germline, CDR1 is SGHTA and CDR2 FQGNSA. The CDR3 totals 15 residues. The CDR3 loop is CASSPTLANADTQYF. CDR3 in DNA: TGTGCCAGCAGCCCCACACTAGCGAACGCAGATACGCAGTATTTT.

The chain links TRBV20-1 to TRBJ2-1; 8 bases line up with TRBD2. CDR3 length equals 15 residues. With V trimmed by 0 bases and J by 4 bases, 5 bases remained unmatched. Germline V CDR1 and CDR2: DFQATT, SNEGSKA (reference sequence). This CDR3 is CSARDWREDYNEQFF. CDR3 sequence (DNA): TGCAGTGCTAGAGATTGGCGGGAGGATTACAATGAGCAGTTCTTC.

The genes are TRBV20-1 and TRBJ1-1; perhaps TRBD1 as D (6 bases). The V end was cut by 1 base, the J end by 0 bases, with 15 bases between. The germline V gene encodes CDR1 DFQATT and CDR2 SNEGSKA (reference sequence). The CDR3 has 16 residues. CDR3 residues: CSARADSNLMNTEAFF. CDR3 in DNA: TGCAGTGCTAGAGCGGACAGTAATCTAATGAACACTGAAGCTTTCTTT.

This chain uses TRBV14 with TRBJ2-1; 10 nucleotides agree with TRBD2. With 1 base clipped from V and 2 bases from J, the junction kept 8 bases outside the gene matches. Germline V lookup: CDR1 SGHDN, CDR2 FVKESK. This CDR3 is built from 18 residues. The CDR3 loop reads CASSQVTWSGRAYNEQFF. The CDR3 nucleotides are TGTGCCAGCAGCCAAGTGACCTGGAGCGGGAGGGCCTACAATGAGCAGTTCTTC.

The V call is TRBV4-1, the J call TRBJ2-4; D gene uncertain. The tail of the sequence fits TRBJ2-5 better, so the J call may be wrong. Per the germline V gene, CDR1 is MGHRA and CDR2 is YSYEKL. This CDR3 is built from 13 residues. CDR3 sequence (DNA): TGCGCCAGCAGCCATATGGCGGAGGAGACCCAGTACTTC. Translated: CASSHMAEETQYF.

The chain joins TRBV4-1 to TRBJ2-1, with 9 bases matching TRBD2. The CDR3 contains 15 residues. Germline CDR1 MGHRA, CDR2 YSYEKL. J was trimmed by 9 bases and V by 1 base; bases with no gene match: 7. DNA for the CDR3: TGCGCCAGCAGCCAAGTACGTCTAGCGGGATTTGAGCAGTTCTTC. It encodes CASSQVRLAGFEQFF.

This clonotype was seen a few times. The chain combines TRBV21-1 with TRBJ2-5. The DNA end is a closer match to TRBJ2-7, so the J assignment may be wrong. TRBV21-1 is an annotated pseudogene. CDR3 length: 13 residues. The CDR3 sequence is CASSKEGVYEQYF. The CDR3 region has the DNA TGTGCCAGCAGCAAAGAAGGCGTCTACGAGCAGTACTTC.

The chain links TRBV20-1 to TRBJ2-7; 8 bases line up with TRBD1. The CDR3 has 14 amino acids. V lost 4 bases, J lost 2 bases, and 7 bases stayed unmatched. Germline V gene lookup returns CDR1 DFQATT and CDR2 SNEGSKA (reference sequence). The CDR3 loop is CSAIRTGITYEQYF. CDR3 in DNA: TGCAGTGCTATACGGACAGGGATCACCTACGAGCAGTACTTC.

The CDR3 is CASSAKWDSHEQYF. The CDR3 DNA follows: TGTGCCAGCAGCGCAAAATGGGACAGCCACGAGCAGTACTTC. V gene TRBV7-2 combines with J gene TRBJ2-7; TRBD1 aligns across 7 bases. CDR1 and CDR2 (germline): SGHTA, FQGNSA. The CDR3 sequence is 14 residues long. Trimming cost V 5 bases and J 5 bases; bases outside gene matches: 9.

The chain couples TRBV20-1 to TRBJ2-7, with 10 bases lining up with TRBD1. V shed 6 bases and J 5 bases; nucleotides not matched to a gene: 10. This CDR3 is built from 14 residues. Germline CDR1 and CDR2: DFQATT and SNEGSKA (reference sequence). CDR3 bases: TGCAGTGCCATTGGACAGGGGGAATCCGACGAGCAGTACTTC. The encoded protein is CSAIGQGESDEQYF.

This chain links TRBV15 with TRBJ2-7; possibly TRBD2 for D (6 bases). Germline lookup yields CDR1 LNHNV and CDR2 YYDKDF (reference sequence). This CDR3 has 14 amino acids. Trimming stripped 5 bases from V and 2 bases from J, with 13 bases between. The CDR3 nucleotides read TGTGCCACCAGCGAGGGGACTGGAGCCTACGAGCAGTACTTC. This encodes CATSEGTGAYEQYF. The variable domain in full, completed from reference TRBV15 and TRBJ2-7, reads DAMVIQNPRYQVTQFGKPVTLSCSQTLNHNVMYWYQQKSSQAPKLLFHYYDKDFNNEADTPDNFQSRRPNTSFCFLDIRSPGLGDTAMYLCATSEGTGAYEQYFGPGTRLTVT.

Ten or more counts support this clonotype. A single base separates this from a much larger clone, so it may be a read error. The rearrangement joins TRBV5-1 to TRBJ2-7; no clear D gene. V was clipped by 4 bases and J by 4 bases, with 15 bases between them. The CDR3 spans 14 residues. CDR1 SGHRS and CDR2 YFSETQ come from the germline V gene. CDR3 amino acids: CASSACGSTYEQYF. The DNA of the CDR3 is TGCGCCAGCAGCGCCTGTGGGTCGACGTACGAGCAGTACTTC. Variable domain in full (rest from reference TRBV5-1 and TRBJ2-7): KAGVTQTPRYLIKTRGQQVTLSCSPISGHRSVSWYQQTPGQGLQFLFEYFSETQRNKGNFPGRFSGRQFSNSRSEMNVSTLELGDSALYLCASSACGSTYEQYFGPGTRLTVT.

The rearrangement joins TRBV12-3 or TRBV12-4 to TRBJ2-4; 9 positions match TRBD2. The DNA matches TRBJ2-7 better at its end, which makes the J call doubtful. There are 15 residues in the CDR3. CDR3 region: CASTYHLAGPYEQYF. CDR3 in DNA: TGTGCCAGCACCTACCATCTAGCGGGACCCTACGAGCAGTACTTC.

The V call is TRBV20-1, the J call TRBJ2-7; 8 nucleotides agree with TRBD2. Germline V lookup: CDR1 DFQATT, CDR2 SNEGSKA (reference sequence). The CDR3 extends over 13 amino acids. The J segment lost 4 bases and the V segment lost 3 bases, leaving 5 bases of the junction unmatched. CDR3 coding DNA: TGCAGTGCTAGCGGGGGGGCGAGGTACGAGCAGTACTTC. Protein sequence: CSASGGARYEQYF.

V is TRBV24-1 and J is TRBJ2-7; a possible D gene is TRBD1 (6 bases). CDR3 size: 14 residues. V lost 4 bases and J lost 3, with 12 bases in between. CDR1 is KGHDR, CDR2 SFDVKD, per germline. CDR3 coding DNA: TGTGCCACCAGTGACCCCCAGGACAGCTACGAGCAGTACTTC. Protein product: CATSDPQDSYEQYF.

In its sample, this clonotype was seen a few times. This rearrangement joins TRBV20-1 to TRBJ2-1; D unclear. Trimming took 3 bases from V and 4 from J, leaving 13 bases between them. Germline lookup yields CDR1 DFQATT and CDR2 SNEGSKA (reference sequence). The CDR3 extends over 14 amino acids. CDR3 nucleotides: TGCAGTGCTAGGGGCAGTGCCGAATACAATGAGCAGTTCTTC. As protein: CSARGSAEYNEQFF.

This clonotype was picked up a small number of times. The chain has TRBV20-1 and TRBJ2-3; TRBD2 aligns across 9 bases. This CDR3 region has 16 residues. Trimming removed 0 bases from V and 2 bases from J; junction bases left unmatched: 6. Germline V gene data show CDR1 as DFQATT and CDR2 as SNEGSKA (reference sequence). As DNA, the CDR3 is TGCAGTGCTAGAGAGGCTAGCGGGGTTTTCACAGATACGCAGTATTTT. Protein: CSAREASGVFTDTQYF.